These T cell receptor beta chains were read from a single sample in a study of blood T cell repertoires in COVID-19. Using immunoSEQ multiplex PCR, the repertoire was profiled, and TCRdb retains in-frame clones only, with some absent. The sample includes about 160,000 clones, approximately 80% seen only once; the top ten take roughly 9.5%. The source material was peripheral blood. Receptor source: a woman aged 80 or over with active or convalescent COVID-19. CDR3s include the opening cysteine and the closing phenylalanine or tryptophan. Fields, in order: CDR3 protein, CDR3 DNA, D gene, J gene, V gene, clone size. A D gene is named only where the DNA matches it firmly. Only some rows state a clone size, as once, few, many or a class for expanded clones.

CAISESRTGTTEAFF TGTGCCATCAGTGAGTCTCGGACAGGGACCACTGAAGCTTTCTTT TRBD1 TRBJ1-1 TRBV10-3 .
CASSGSGGSYNEQFF TGTGCCAGTAGTGGTAGCGGGGGGTCCTACAATGAGCAGTTCTTC TRBD2 TRBJ2-1 TRBV19 .
CASSLGQFSNQPQHF TGTGCCAGCAGCCTAGGACAGTTTAGCAATCAGCCCCAGCATTTT . TRBJ1-5 TRBV6-5 .
CASSFRGVDEKLFF TGCGCCAGCAGCTTTCGAGGTGTGGATGAAAAACTGTTTTTT . TRBJ1-4 TRBV5-1 .
CASSSNYNEQFF TGTGCCAGCAGTTCCAACTACAATGAGCAGTTCTTC . TRBJ2-1 TRBV6-5 .
CASSQDSSGGEADTQYF TGCGCCAGCAGCCAAGATTCAAGCGGGGGGGAAGCAGATACGCAGTATTTT TRBD2 TRBJ2-3 TRBV4-3 .
CAGQRGLSNEQFF TGTGCCGGCCAGCGGGGTCTTTCGAATGAGCAGTTCTTC TRBD2 TRBJ2-1 TRBV7-2 .
CASSGNRHMFYEQYF TGTGCCAGCAGCGGAAACCGACACATGTTCTACGAGCAGTACTTC . TRBJ2-7 TRBV6-2/TRBV6-3 .
CASSATEGGMKNTEAFF TGTGCCAGCAGCGCGACCGAGGGGGGGATGAAGAACACTGAAGCTTTCTTT . TRBJ1-1 TRBV7-3 .
CASSVREGGVGYTF TGCGCCAGCAGTGTCAGGGAGGGCGGAGTTGGCTACACCTTC . TRBJ1-2 TRBV10-1 .
CASSFEGRETQYF TGTGCCAGCAGCTTTGAGGGTCGAGAGACCCAGTACTTC . TRBJ2-5 TRBV7-2 .
CAKDSANTGELFF TGTGCCAAGGACAGTGCGAACACCGGGGAGCTGTTTTTT . TRBJ2-2 TRBV2 once
CASSQVAGEGYTF TGTGCCAGCAGCCAAGTGGCAGGGGAGGGCTACACCTTC . TRBJ1-2 TRBV4-2 .
CASSISQNTEAFF TGTGCCAGCAGCATATCACAGAACACTGAAGCTTTCTTT . TRBJ1-1 TRBV7-2 few
CASSLEGGDYEQYF TGTGCCAGCAGCTTAGAGGGCGGGGATTACGAGCAGTACTTC . TRBJ2-7 TRBV5-4 .
CASSQGPGGPIQETQYF TGCGCCAGCAGCCAAGGGCCTGGAGGGCCAATCCAAGAGACCCAGTACTTC . TRBJ2-5 TRBV4-1 .
CASSLPAGEAFF TGTGCCAGCAGTCTCCCGGCAGGGGAAGCTTTCTTT . TRBJ1-1 TRBV7-9 once
CASSPLAREGYGYTF TGCGCCAGCAGCCCCCTCGCCAGGGAGGGCTATGGCTACACCTTC . TRBJ1-2 TRBV4-3 .
CASSFDRGFSYNEQFF TGTGCCAGCAGCTTCGACAGGGGGTTCTCCTACAATGAGCAGTTCTTC TRBD1 TRBJ2-1 TRBV7-9 .
CASSQDRNTEAFF TGTGCCAGCAGTCAGGACAGGAACACTGAAGCTTTCTTT . TRBJ1-1 TRBV9 .
CASSPGIQGLSYNSPLHF TGCGCCAGCAGCCCTGGTATCCAGGGGCTCTCCTATAATTCACCCCTCCACTTT . TRBJ1-6 TRBV4-1 few
CASSDTGGAKNIQYF TGTGCCAGCAGTGACACAGGGGGAGCCAAAAACATTCAGTACTTC TRBD1 TRBJ2-4 TRBV6-1 .
CATSRDPGDSGNTIYF TGTGCCACCAGCAGAGATCCCGGAGACAGTGGAAACACCATATATTTT . TRBJ1-3 TRBV15 .
CASSSLQTGGYGYTF TGCGCCAGCAGCTCTTTGCAGACAGGGGGATATGGCTACACCTTC TRBD1 TRBJ1-2 TRBV5-1 .
CASSFGYNSPLHF TGTGCCAGCAGTTTCGGTTATAATTCACCCCTCCACTTT . TRBJ1-6 TRBV6-5 few
CASGLGTSGLESEQYF TGTGCTAGTGGTTTGGGGACTAGCGGGTTAGAATCCGAGCAGTACTTC TRBD2 TRBJ2-7 TRBV12-5 .
CAISDPTGSLSGYTF TGTGCCATCAGTGACCCGACAGGATCCCTGAGTGGCTACACCTTC . TRBJ1-2 TRBV10-3 .
CASSQFSFPSGNTIYF TGTGCCAGCAGCCAATTTTCTTTCCCCTCTGGAAACACCATATATTTT . TRBJ1-3 TRBV14 .